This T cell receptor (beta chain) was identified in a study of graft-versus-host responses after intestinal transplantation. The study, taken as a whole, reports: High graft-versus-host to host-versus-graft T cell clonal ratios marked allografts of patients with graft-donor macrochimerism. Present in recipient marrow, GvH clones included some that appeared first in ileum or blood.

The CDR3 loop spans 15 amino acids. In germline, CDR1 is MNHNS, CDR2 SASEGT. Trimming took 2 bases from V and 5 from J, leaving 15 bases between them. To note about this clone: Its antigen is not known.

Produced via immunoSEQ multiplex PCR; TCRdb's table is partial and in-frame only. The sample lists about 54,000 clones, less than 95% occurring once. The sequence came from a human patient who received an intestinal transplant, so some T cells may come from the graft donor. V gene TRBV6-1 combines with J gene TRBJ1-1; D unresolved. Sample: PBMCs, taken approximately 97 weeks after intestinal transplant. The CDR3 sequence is CASSEHAAAVTEAFF. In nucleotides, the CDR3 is TGTGCCAGCAGTGAACATGCGGCAGCAGTTACTGAAGCTTTCTTT.